The next 18 T cell receptor beta chains were all read from a single sample in a study of graft-versus-host responses after intestinal transplantation. Profiled with immunoSEQ multiplex PCR; TCRdb holds only in-frame clones, not every one. The repertoire consists of about 40,000 clones, with over 85% occurring once and the leading ten covering approximately 7.1%. The sample here was PBMCs, taken almost 270 days after transplant. The receptors shown here come from a human patient who received an intestinal transplant, so some T cells may come from the graft donor.

CDR3 loop: CASSLGRTLDTQYF. The CDR3, as DNA: TGTGCCAGCAGCTTAGGAAGGACATTAGATACGCAGTATTTT. The chain combines TRBV7-3 with TRBJ2-3; D possibly corresponds to TRBD1 (5 bases). Germline V gene sequence: CDR1 SGHTA, CDR2 FQGTGA. The V end was cut by 2 bases, the J end by 5 bases, with 11 bases between. This CDR3 contains 14 residues.

The chain couples TRBV27 to TRBJ1-5, with D unclear. CDR3 length: 14 amino acids. Trimming took 2 bases from V and 2 from J, leaving 7 bases between them. Germline-derived CDR1 and CDR2 are MNHEY and SMNVEV (reference sequence). CDR3 residues: CASSLQAGNQPQHF. CDR3 DNA sequence: TGTGCCAGCAGTTTACAGGCGGGCAATCAGCCCCAGCATTTT.

This chain uses TRBV4-2 with TRBJ2-3, with 11 bases matching TRBD1. The germline V gene has CDR1 LGHNA and CDR2 YNFKEQ. V shed 0 bases and J 4 bases; nucleotides not matched to a gene: 15. This CDR3 contains 20 residues. CDR3 bases: TGTGCCAGCAGCCAAGATCTCGGGACAGGGGGAATAGAGAGCGCAGATACGCAGTATTTT. Its protein product is CASSQDLGTGGIESADTQYF.

The V gene is TRBV19, the J gene TRBJ1-1; 9 bases line up with TRBD1. Trimming took 7 bases from V and 1 from J; bases not matched to a gene: 7. The V gene's germline CDR1 is LNHDA and CDR2 SQIVND (reference sequence). The CDR3 spans 15 residues. For the CDR3, the DNA is TGTGCCAGTACCAGGACAGGGGCGGGGAACACTGAAGCTTTCTTT. Translated, it gives CASTRTGAGNTEAFF.

The chain carries TRBV4-1 and TRBJ2-2; D is undetermined. The CDR3 runs 16 residues. Trimming took off 1 base at V and 1 base at J, with 10 bases between the two ends. The germline CDR1 and CDR2 sequences are MGHRA and YSYEKL. CDR3 sequence reads: CASSQGFSLNTGELFF. The CDR3 nucleotides are TGCGCCAGCAGCCAAGGGTTCAGCCTGAACACCGGGGAGCTGTTTTTT.

The rearrangement links TRBV7-9 to TRBJ2-3; TRBD2 agrees at 10 bases. The CDR3 is 14 residues long. Germline assignment: CDR1 SEHNR and CDR2 FQNEAQ (reference sequence). Trimming removed 3 bases from V and 4 bases from J; junction bases left unmatched: 1. The CDR3 nucleotides are TGTGCCAGCAGCTTTAGCGGGGGGTCAGATACGCAGTATTTT. This translates into CASSFSGGSDTQYF.

V and J are TRBV4-1 and TRBJ2-7; possibly TRBD2 for D (6 bases). CDR1 and CDR2 (germline): MGHRA, YSYEKL. This CDR3 comprises 13 residues. V gave up 5 bases and J gave up 3 bases, with 11 bases separating them. CDR3 sequence: CASSLGLDYEQYF. CDR3 nucleotide sequence: TGCGCCAGCAGCTTGGGACTTGACTACGAGCAGTACTTC.

This chain links TRBV6-1 with TRBJ1-1; D possibly corresponds to TRBD1 (5 bases). Per germline, CDR1 MNHNS and CDR2 SASEGT. CDR3 length equals 14 residues. The ends were cut back, 2 bases at V and 0 bases at J, with 7 bases in the middle. Written as DNA, the CDR3 is TGTGCCAGCAGTGAACAGGGCATGAACACTGAAGCTTTCTTT. It is translated as CASSEQGMNTEAFF.

This rearrangement joins TRBV4-1 to TRBJ1-1; weak D call: TRBD1 (6 bases). The ends were cut back, 1 base at V and 1 base at J, with 10 bases in the middle. CDR3 length equals 15 residues. From germline, CDR1 is MGHRA and CDR2 YSYEKL. CDR3 sequence reads: CASSQVPQGNTEAFF. DNA for the CDR3: TGCGCCAGCAGCCAAGTCCCACAGGGGAACACTGAAGCTTTCTTT.

The V and J genes are TRBV21-1 and TRBJ2-4. TRBV21-1 is a pseudogene locus. The CDR3 runs to 15 residues. The CDR3 nucleotides read TGTGCCAGCAGCAAACGAGGGGTGTGTGGTAACATTCAGTACTTC. Translation: CASSKRGVCGNIQYF.

The chain joins TRBV5-8 to TRBJ1-1; D is possibly TRBD1 (6 bases). CDR3 size: 14 residues. V lost 4 bases and J lost 1, with 11 bases in between. Germline values: CDR1 SGHTS, CDR2 YDEGEE. CDR3 amino acids: CASSTGTPNTEAFF. In nucleotides, the CDR3 is TGTGCCAGCAGCACGGGGACACCGAACACTGAAGCTTTCTTT. Variable domain in full (rest from reference TRBV5-8 and TRBJ1-1): EAGVTQSPTHLIKTRGQQATLRCSPISGHTSVYWYQQALGLGLQFLLWYDEGEERNRGNFPPRFSGRQFPNYSSELNVNALELEDSALYLCASSTGTPNTEAFFGQGTRLTVV.

The chain joins TRBV5-1 to TRBJ1-1, with 7 bases lining up with TRBD1. CDR3 length: 15 amino acids. CDR1 SGHRS and CDR2 YFSETQ come from the germline V gene. The junction had 7 bases not matched to a gene; V was cut back by 4 bases and J by 1 base. CDR3 nucleotides: TGCGCCAGCAGCCACATACAGGGGTCGAACACTGAAGCTTTCTTT. Amino acid sequence: CASSHIQGSNTEAFF.

V and J are TRBV13 and TRBJ2-1, with 8 bases matching TRBD2. Germline V gene lookup returns CDR1 PRHDT and CDR2 FYEKMQ (reference sequence). This CDR3 has 15 residues. Trimming cost V 1 base and J 7 bases; bases outside gene matches: 6. In nucleotides, the CDR3 is TGTGCCAGCAGCTTAGAAGGGGGACTAGTTAATGAGCAGTTCTTC. Its protein is CASSLEGGLVNEQFF.

J is TRBJ2-2 and V is TRBV4-1, with D perhaps matching TRBD2 (5 bases). There are 17 residues in the CDR3. From germline, CDR1 is MGHRA and CDR2 YSYEKL. The V and J ends lost 3 bases and 1 base respectively, with 15 bases between them. The CDR3 DNA sequence: TGCGCCAGCAGCCATCCTACACCCGGAGGGAACACCGGGGAGCTGTTTTTT. Translating gives CASSHPTPGGNTGELFF.

The chain combines TRBV6-6 with TRBJ1-1; 7 positions agree with TRBD1. J gave up 1 base and V 5 bases, and 1 base lay outside the gene matches. Germline V gene sequence: CDR1 MNHNY, CDR2 SVGAGI (reference sequence). The CDR3 extends over 13 amino acids. The CDR3 nucleotides read TGTGCCAGCAGTAACAGGGGGAACACTGAAGCTTTCTTT. It codes for CASSNRGNTEAFF.

This clone was observed once. This chain joins TRBV10-2 and TRBJ2-1, with D possibly matching TRBD2 (6 bases). CDR3 length: 14 amino acids. Trimming removed 4 bases from V and 10 bases from J, with 17 bases in between. Germline CDR1 and CDR2: WSHSY and SAAADI. Here the CDR3 reads CASSGTGERDEQFF. The CDR3 DNA reads TGCGCCAGCAGTGGGACGGGAGAGCGAGACGAGCAGTTCTTC.

This chain connects TRBV6-1 to TRBJ1-2; possible D gene TRBD1, 5 bases. V lost 8 bases and J lost 5, with 9 bases in between. The germline gives CDR1 MNHNS, CDR2 SASEGT. This CDR3 is built from 11 residues. CDR3 sequence: CASGGQYGYTF. As DNA, the CDR3 is TGTGCCAGCGGAGGACAATATGGCTACACCTTC.

The genes are TRBV14 and TRBJ1-2, with TRBD1 matching over 10 bases. Germline loops: CDR1 SGHDN, CDR2 FVKESK. This CDR3 has 13 residues. V trimming: 4 bases; J trimming: 4 bases; junction bases outside the gene matches: 0. CDR3 DNA sequence: TGTGCCAGCAGCCGGGACAGGGGCTATGGCTACACCTTC. This encodes CASSRDRGYGYTF.